This T cell receptor (beta chain) derives from a study of T-cell reconstitution after alpha-beta-depleted transplantation in children. Study-level findings and limits: T-cell numbers and diversity, one year after transplant, stemmed largely from T cells that were newly produced.

During its preparation, the TCRbeta library received unique molecular identifiers. MiXCR was run by TCRdb on the PCR reads, yielding one entry per CDR3 protein. The repertoire holds about 240,000 distinct CDR3 sequences, with roughly 25% as singletons. This clonotype was picked up many times. The antigen is not known. The CDR3 is 14 residues long. V was trimmed by 4 bases and J by 7 bases, leaving 14 bases between them. The sample was PBMCs, taken before TCRalphabeta/CD19-depleted stem cell transplant. This sequence was found in a girl aged 2-10 years with Fanconi anemia, due to receive a stem cell transplant. The chain couples TRBV12-3 or TRBV12-4 to TRBJ2-1; D is possibly TRBD2 (6 bases). In DNA form, the CDR3 reads TGTGCCAGCAGTTCACTCACCGGACTAAATGAGCAGTTCTTC. It codes for CASSSLTGLNEQFF.